This entry describes one TCR beta chain. Its antigen is still unknown. The sample originates from a study of cytomegalovirus exposure and HLA in healthy donors. Broader study findings: Researchers catalogued roughly 150 TCR beta chains as cytomegalovirus-associated. Some public TCRs appeared in many individuals, while most sequences were rare.

This table comes from immunoSEQ multiplex PCR, and its TCRdb copy is limited to in-frame clones, with some not included. The sample records about 130,000 clones, nearly 90% being singletons. Sequenced input: PBMCs. The sequence was collected from a woman between 18 and 29 years old in good health and CMV-seropositive.

The CDR3 coding sequence is TGTGCCAGCAGTTGGCAGGGCTCCTACGAGCAGTACTTC. This translates into CASSWQGSYEQYF. J is TRBJ2-7 and V is TRBV27; tentatively, D is TRBD1 (5 bases). Germline CDR1 is MNHEY and CDR2 is SMNVEV (reference sequence). V gave up 4 bases and J gave up 0 bases, with 7 bases separating them. The CDR3 sequence is 13 residues long.